A single sample gave rise to the 18 T cell receptor beta chains below, sequenced in a study of T cell responses to AZD1222 COVID-19 vaccine. Produced via immunoSEQ multiplex PCR; TCRdb's table is partial and in-frame only. The table includes under 200,000 clones, about nine tenths detected once. This specimen consisted of peripheral blood, obtained on day 0 of AZD1222 vaccination. The origin of the receptors is an adult in good health.

This chain links TRBV27 with TRBJ1-5, with D maybe TRBD1 (6 bases). V lost 6 bases and J 3 bases, leaving 15 bases between the germline ends. CDR3 length equals 15 residues. Germline V CDR1 and CDR2: MNHEY, SMNVEV (reference sequence). CDR3 sequence (DNA): TGTGCCAGCAGGAAATCTCGGGGGCACAATCAGCCCCAGCATTTT. It encodes CASRKSRGHNQPQHF.

V gene TRBV24-1 combines with J gene TRBJ1-3; no clear D. The V gene's germline CDR1 is KGHDR and CDR2 SFDVKD. Between the trimmed V and J ends, which lost 6 bases and 8 bases, there was a span of 7 bases. The CDR3 extends over 11 amino acids. CDR3 in amino acids: CATSLYDTIYF. CDR3 nucleotides: TGTGCCACCAGTCTCTACGACACCATATATTTT.

The chain links TRBV5-1 to TRBJ2-3; 8 positions agree with TRBD2. This CDR3 has 16 amino acids. Trimming at V came to 0 bases and at J to 2 bases, leaving 5 bases not matched to a gene. The germline gives CDR1 SGHRS, CDR2 YFSETQ. CDR3 loop: CASSLAISGNTDTQYF. In DNA form, the CDR3 reads TGCGCCAGCAGCTTGGCCATTAGCGGGAACACAGATACGCAGTATTTT.

The rearrangement links TRBV4-1 to TRBJ1-5; 7 bases match TRBD1. The CDR3 runs 15 residues. The germline V gene has CDR1 MGHRA and CDR2 YSYEKL. After removal of 4 bases from V and 3 bases from J, the junction contained 6 bases not matched to a gene. As DNA, the CDR3 is TGCGCCAGCAGCCCCGCGGGACAGCCCAATCAGCCCCAGCATTTT. Protein sequence: CASSPAGQPNQPQHF.

This clone was recorded a few times. The chain carries TRBV6-5 and TRBJ2-6; TRBD2 is a possible D gene (6 bases). Trimming stripped 2 bases from V and 3 bases from J, with 8 bases between. The CDR3 covers 15 residues. Germline V CDR1 and CDR2: MNHEY, SVGAGI. The CDR3 DNA follows: TGTGCCAGCAGTTACGGGGGAGGTGGGGCCAACGTCCTGACTTTC. Protein: CASSYGGGGANVLTF.

The V call is TRBV2, the J call TRBJ2-2; 7 bases match TRBD1. The germline CDR1 and CDR2 sequences are SNHLY and FYNNEI. The CDR3 consists of 15 residues. V lost 5 bases to trimming and J lost 5 bases; unmatched junction nucleotides: 8. The CDR3 loop reads CASSWDSSITGELFF. For the CDR3, the DNA is TGTGCCAGCAGTTGGGACAGCTCTATTACCGGGGAGCTGTTTTTT.

The chain is built from TRBV18 and TRBJ2-5; D assignment may be TRBD1 or TRBD2 (5 bases each). This CDR3 contains 16 residues. The V end lost 1 base, the J end lost 0 bases, and 12 bases lay between the germline ends. CDR1 is KGHSH and CDR2 is LQKENI in the germline V gene. The CDR3 coding sequence is TGTGCCAGCTCACCACAGTCGCCGGGACACCAAGAGACCCAGTACTTC. Translating gives CASSPQSPGHQETQYF.

The count of this clone is one. The chain has TRBV9 and TRBJ2-2, with D unresolved. The ends were cut back, 4 bases at V and 1 base at J, with 11 bases in the middle. Germline V lookup: CDR1 SGDLS, CDR2 YYNGEE. The CDR3 covers 15 residues. CDR3 region: CASSQTGENTGELFF. In nucleotides, the CDR3 is TGTGCCAGCAGCCAAACGGGCGAGAACACCGGGGAGCTGTTTTTT. Using reference TRBV9 and TRBJ2-2 for the parts outside the CDR3, the full variable domain is DSGVTQTPKHLITATGQRVTLRCSPRSGDLSVYWYQQSLDQGLQFLIQYYNGEERAKGNILERFSAQQFPDLHSELNLSSLELGDSALYFCASSQTGENTGELFFGEGSRLTVL.

The genes are TRBV5-5 and TRBJ1-1, with D unresolved. Trimming removed 0 bases from V and 7 bases from J, with 7 bases in between. The CDR3 covers 12 residues. Germline assignment: CDR1 SGHKS and CDR2 YYEKEE (reference sequence). In nucleotides, the CDR3 is TGTGCCAGCAGCTTGGTTCGCAGTGAAGCTTTCTTT. This translates into CASSLVRSEAFF.

V gene TRBV12-5 combines with J gene TRBJ2-1; TRBD2 agrees at 14 bases. The germline V gene has CDR1 LGHNT and CDR2 FRNRAP. With V trimmed by 1 base and J by 7 bases, 6 bases remained unmatched. The CDR3 spans 17 residues. In nucleotides, the CDR3 is TGTGCTAGTGGTTTGGCCCGGACTAGCGGGGGGACAAATGAGCAGTTCTTC. Translating it yields CASGLARTSGGTNEQFF.

The chain couples TRBV10-3 to TRBJ1-5, with D perhaps matching TRBD1 (5 bases). The germline V gene has CDR1 ENHRY and CDR2 SYGVKD. CDR3 length: 16 residues. The V end lost 2 bases, the J end lost 3 bases, and 14 bases lay between the germline ends. CDR3 nucleotide sequence: TGTGCCATCAGTGAGGAGGGGTTCAGGGCCAATCAGCCCCAGCATTTT. Protein product: CAISEEGFRANQPQHF.

This clone showed up just a few times. This chain joins TRBV4-3 and TRBJ2-2; D is unclear. V lost 0 bases, J lost 13 bases, and 12 bases lay in between. Germline V gives CDR1 LGHNA, CDR2 YSLEER. This CDR3 contains 13 residues. The CDR3 loop is CASSQDLGWGLFF. CDR3 DNA: TGCGCCAGCAGCCAAGATCTAGGATGGGGGCTGTTTTTT.

This rearrangement joins TRBV9 to TRBJ2-7; possibly TRBD1 or TRBD2 for D (7 bases each). V lost 0 bases, J lost 5 bases, and 21 bases lay in between. The CDR3 contains 17 residues. Germline loops: CDR1 SGDLS, CDR2 YYNGEE. CDR3 in DNA: TGTGCCAGCAGCGTAGGCGCGGGGGCGGGACAGATCCACGAGCAGTACTTC. This encodes CASSVGAGAGQIHEQYF. Using reference TRBV9 and TRBJ2-7 for the parts outside the CDR3, the full variable domain is DSGVTQTPKHLITATGQRVTLRCSPRSGDLSVYWYQQSLDQGLQFLIQYYNGEERAKGNILERFSAQQFPDLHSELNLSSLELGDSALYFCASSVGAGAGQIHEQYFGPGTRLTVT.

The chain joins TRBV5-8 to TRBJ1-1, with a possible D match to TRBD1 (5 bases). The CDR3 consists of 14 residues. V was pared by 0 bases and J by 4 bases, with 10 bases between. Germline lookup yields CDR1 SGHTS and CDR2 YDEGEE. The CDR3 nucleotides are TGTGCCAGCAGCTTGGATCAGGGACTCACTGAAGCTTTCTTT. Translated: CASSLDQGLTEAFF.

The CDR3 spells CASSYSALASNYGYTF. The CDR3 DNA reads TGTGCCAGCAGTTACTCCGCGCTGGCCTCAAACTATGGCTACACCTTC. The chain combines TRBV6-5 with TRBJ1-2; no firm D call. The CDR3 has 16 amino acids. V gave up 0 bases and J gave up 2 bases, with 13 bases separating them. Germline V gene lookup returns CDR1 MNHEY and CDR2 SVGAGI.

V and J are TRBV4-1 and TRBJ2-1; 7 nucleotides line up with TRBD2. This CDR3 is built from 16 residues. The V gene's germline CDR1 is MGHRA and CDR2 YSYEKL. With V trimmed by 3 bases and J by 3 bases, 8 bases remained unmatched. This CDR3 reads CASSHPRSGDYNEQFF. In DNA form, the CDR3 reads TGCGCCAGCAGCCACCCTAGGAGCGGGGACTACAATGAGCAGTTCTTC.

The J gene is TRBJ2-3, the V gene TRBV29-1; TRBD2 aligns across 14 bases. Trimming cost V 5 bases and J 6 bases; bases outside gene matches: 1. This CDR3 region has 13 residues. Per germline, CDR1 SQVTM and CDR2 ANQGSEA. CDR3 bases: TGCAGCGTTAGACTAGCGGGGGGGGATACGCAGTATTTT. This sequence encodes CSVRLAGGDTQYF.

This CDR3 reads CASSPDNYPLSEQYF. The CDR3 nucleotides read TGTGCCAGCAGCCCTGACAATTACCCTCTATCCGAGCAGTACTTC. J is TRBJ2-7 and V is TRBV11-2, with unresolved D. This CDR3 is built from 15 residues. The V end lost 5 bases, the J end lost 6 bases, and 20 bases lay between the germline ends. Germline lookup yields CDR1 SGHAT and CDR2 FQNNGV. Supplemented by reference TRBV11-2 and TRBJ2-7, the full variable domain reads EAGVAQSPRYKIIEKRQSVAFWCNPISGHATLYWYQQILGQGPKLLIQFQNNGVVDDSQLPKDRFSAERLKGVDSTLKIQPAKLEDSAVYLCASSPDNYPLSEQYFGPGTRLTVT.